Listed below are T cell receptor beta chains from one sample, sequenced in a study of siplizumab effects on memory and regulatory T cells. The method was immunoSEQ multiplex PCR; TCRdb's version includes in-frame clones alone and lacks a portion of them. The sample shows 70,000 to 95,000 clones, over 80% of them seen only once. Sequenced: CD4+ T cells sorted from blood. The receptors here all came from a human donor in good health. Each CDR3 is given with its conserved first and last residue. The D gene is left open where the match is weak.

D | V | CDR3
TRBD2 | TRBV4-2 | CASSQVGGGSSGRPSYNEQFF
TRBD2 | TRBV2 | CASRERTSGGEQYF
- | TRBV11-1 | CASSLDSYEQYF
TRBD2 | TRBV5-5 | CASSLIPGLAGSYEQYF
- | TRBV18 | CASSPLVGTTYGYTF
TRBD1 | TRBV30 | CAWSVSRTGSGANVLTF
- | TRBV27 | CASSFQGAGEKLFF
- | TRBV7-3 | CASSLRPTAEAFF
- | TRBV28 | CASSLNPRVGQETQYF
- | TRBV12-5 | CASGLDSKGVLTF
- | TRBV5-1 | CASSLSGAGANVLTF
TRBD2 | TRBV4-3 | CASSQGEGLAMYNEQFF
- | TRBV28 | CASSIGDTEAFF
- | TRBV4-2 | CASSQGGGGVKNTEAFF
- | TRBV6-6 | CASGAANTDTQYF
TRBD1 | TRBV27 | CASSLLGQGAGANVLTF
TRBD2 | TRBV7-3 | CASSLMGSGSGNTQYF
- | TRBV27 | CASSLFVSSGANVLTF
- | TRBV25-1 | CASSGYTGNTEAFF
- | TRBV18 | CASSPRGVRAYEQYF
- | TRBV27 | CASSPLAGRTTGELFF
TRBD1 | TRBV5-5 | CASSAMDRGLNQPQHF
TRBD2 | TRBV4-1 | CASSQDSGRARSYEQYF
- | TRBV25-1 | CASSQQGFGGYTF
- | TRBV6-4 | CASSVHDTGELFF
- | TRBV14 | CASSLILSTDTQYF
- | TRBV14 | CASSPLSLGNEQFF
- | TRBV6-6 | CASSYGGTSREQYF
- | TRBV2 | CASSELRYTGELFF
TRBD1 | TRBV4-1 | CASSQERVRDRDYEQYF
- | TRBV7-9 | CASSFHRDPTYEQYF
TRBD2 | TRBV7-3 | CASSWGLLNEQFF
- | TRBV15 | CATSGQGGASKNIQYF
- | TRBV18 | CASSPSRAQETQYF
- | TRBV27 | CASSSNTGELFF
- | TRBV9 | CASSVEGQSYNEQFF
TRBD2 | TRBV30 | CAWSGSREAELFF
- | TRBV19 | CASSMVGTGGKNIQYF
TRBD2 | TRBV7-3 | CASSLVSGIRNTQYF
- | TRBV5-1 | CASSPTGFNEKLFF
- | TRBV6-6 | CASSYSAGTFSYEQYF
- | TRBV7-9 | CASSPLVLRGRVLDTQYF
- | TRBV11-3 | CASSRHYEQYF
- | TRBV7-2 | CASSRESTSNQPQHF
TRBD1 | TRBV27 | CASSLLRTGRTGGELFF
TRBD2 | TRBV19 | CASRTSGSSSTDTQYF
- | TRBV4-2 | CASSQRGTLNTEAFF
TRBD1 | TRBV4-2 | CASSQEIETGVGEKLFF
TRBD1 | TRBV18 | CASSQGGRQGKDQPQHF
TRBD2 | TRBV14 | CASSQPGGSYNEQFF
- | TRBV7-7 | CASSLGLIGAQETQYF
TRBD2 | TRBV15 | CATSRDLTSGSLTGELFF
TRBD1 | TRBV10-3 | CAIRDRRSTEAFF